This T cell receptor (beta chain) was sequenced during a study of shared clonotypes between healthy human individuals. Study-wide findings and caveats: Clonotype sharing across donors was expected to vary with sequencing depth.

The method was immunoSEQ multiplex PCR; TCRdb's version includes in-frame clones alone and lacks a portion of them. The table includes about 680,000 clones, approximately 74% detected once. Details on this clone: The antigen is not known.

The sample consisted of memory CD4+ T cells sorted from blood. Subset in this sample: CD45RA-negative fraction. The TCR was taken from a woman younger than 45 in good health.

The chain's CDR3 is CATSGTSLYGYTF. Here the CDR3 DNA reads TGTGCCACCAGCGGGACAAGCCTCTATGGCTACACCTTC. V is TRBV15 and J is TRBJ1-2; TRBD1 is a possible D gene (6 bases). The CDR3 extends over 13 amino acids. CDR1 LNHNV and CDR2 YYDKDF come from the germline V gene (reference sequence). V gave up 5 bases and J gave up 4 bases, with 11 bases separating them.